This TCR beta chain was found in a study of T-cell reconstitution after alpha-beta-depleted transplantation in children. This clonotype was seen a few times. Antigen unknown. Unique molecular identifiers were incorporated when the TCRbeta library was constructed. TCRdb analysed the PCR reads with MiXCR anew, one entry per CDR3 protein. The profile shows approximately 120,000 distinct CDR3 sequences, roughly 9.7% of them singletons. General study results and limits: Diversity of TCRbeta at day 60 was high in some patients, arising from surviving recipient T cells and thymic progenitors. T-cell counts and diversity at one year following transplant were attributed mainly to newly produced T cells. Expanded graft clones numbering several hundred reportedly gave rise to alpha-beta T cells about two months after transplant.

With 3 bases removed from V and 4 bases from J, the gap between germline ends came to 10 bases. Germline V CDR1 and CDR2: MNHEY, SVGEGT. The CDR3 runs 14 residues. The specimen comprised PBMCs, mostly from graft donor cells, sampled 180 days after TCRalphabeta/CD19-depleted stem cell transplant. The receptor comes from a girl under three years old who had a stem cell transplant for combined immunodeficiency, so the T cells may come from the graft donor. This chain links TRBV6-2 or TRBV6-3 with TRBJ1-5; perhaps TRBD1 as D (6 bases). CDR3 in amino acids: CASSYWQGNQPQHF. CDR3 coding DNA: TGTGCCAGCAGTTATTGGCAGGGGAATCAGCCCCAGCATTTT.